This TCR beta chain derives from a study of CD8 T cells in Susac syndrome. Findings and limits, study-wide: Total CD8+ and CD8+ TEMRA repertoires contained about 15 and five Susac-specific public clones, respectively.

Comment on this clonotype: Its antigen is unknown.

The CDR3 is made up of 14 amino acids. The V end lost 6 bases, the J end lost 2 bases, and 13 bases lay between the germline ends. CDR1 is ENHRY and CDR2 is SYGVKD in the germline V gene. An amount of RNA that ranged from roughly 0.5 to 1 ug was reverse transcribed with random hexamers. Via MiXCR, TCRdb re-called the immunoSEQ multiplex PCR reads, giving one row per CDR3 protein. This table has roughly 86,000 distinct CDR3 sequences, 90% to 97% appearing once. TCR beta from blood CD8+ and CD4+ T cells was sequenced. Bulk CD8+ and CD4+ cells came from magnetic negative isolation; CD8+ TEMRA by FACS. The sequenced material came from CD8+ T cells from PBMCs. This sequence joins TRBV10-3 and TRBJ2-5; D is perhaps TRBD1 (5 bases). This TCR was sampled from a human donor with Susac syndrome. The CDR3 is CAISRQRSQETQYF. The CDR3 bases are TGTGCCATCAGCCGACAGAGATCGCAAGAGACCCAGTACTTC.